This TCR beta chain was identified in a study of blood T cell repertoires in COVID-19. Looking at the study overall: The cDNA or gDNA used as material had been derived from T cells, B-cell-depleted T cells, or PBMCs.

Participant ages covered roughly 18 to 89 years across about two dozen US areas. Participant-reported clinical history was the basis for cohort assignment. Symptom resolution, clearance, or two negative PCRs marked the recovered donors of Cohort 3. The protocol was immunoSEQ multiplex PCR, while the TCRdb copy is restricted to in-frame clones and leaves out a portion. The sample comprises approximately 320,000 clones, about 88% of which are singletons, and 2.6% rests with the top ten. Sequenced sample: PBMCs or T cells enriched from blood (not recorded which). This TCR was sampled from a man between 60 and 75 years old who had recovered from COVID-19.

CDR3 sequence reads: CASSLKGGSGRDTQYF. In nucleotides, the CDR3 is TGTGCCAGCAGCTTAAAAGGGGGTTCGGGTCGAGATACGCAGTATTTT. This sequence joins TRBV7-3 and TRBJ2-3; D might be TRBD1 (6 bases). There are 16 residues in the CDR3. Per the germline V gene, CDR1 is SGHTA and CDR2 is FQGTGA. V lost 1 base, J lost 5 bases, and 16 bases lay in between. Together with reference TRBV7-3 and TRBJ2-3, the CDR3 gives the full variable domain: GAGVSQTPSNKVTEKGKYVELRCDPISGHTALYWYRQSLGQGPEFLIYFQGTGAADDSGLPNDRFFAVRPEGSVSTLKIQRTERGDSAVYLCASSLKGGSGRDTQYFGPGTRLTVL.